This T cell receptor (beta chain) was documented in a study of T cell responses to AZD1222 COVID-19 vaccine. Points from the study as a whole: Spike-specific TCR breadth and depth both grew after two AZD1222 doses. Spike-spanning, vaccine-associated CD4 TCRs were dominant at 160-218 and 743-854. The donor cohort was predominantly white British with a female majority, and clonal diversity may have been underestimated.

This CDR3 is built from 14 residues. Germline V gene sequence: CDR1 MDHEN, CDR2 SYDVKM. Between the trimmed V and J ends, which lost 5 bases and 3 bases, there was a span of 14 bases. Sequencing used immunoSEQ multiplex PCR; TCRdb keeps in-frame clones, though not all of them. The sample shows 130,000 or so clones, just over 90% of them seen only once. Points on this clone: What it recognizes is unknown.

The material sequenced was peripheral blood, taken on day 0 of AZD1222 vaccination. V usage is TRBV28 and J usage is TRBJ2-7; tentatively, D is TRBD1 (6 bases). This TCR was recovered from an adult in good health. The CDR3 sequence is CASSIHRAFYEQYF. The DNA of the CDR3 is TGTGCCAGCAGTATCCACAGGGCTTTCTACGAGCAGTACTTC.